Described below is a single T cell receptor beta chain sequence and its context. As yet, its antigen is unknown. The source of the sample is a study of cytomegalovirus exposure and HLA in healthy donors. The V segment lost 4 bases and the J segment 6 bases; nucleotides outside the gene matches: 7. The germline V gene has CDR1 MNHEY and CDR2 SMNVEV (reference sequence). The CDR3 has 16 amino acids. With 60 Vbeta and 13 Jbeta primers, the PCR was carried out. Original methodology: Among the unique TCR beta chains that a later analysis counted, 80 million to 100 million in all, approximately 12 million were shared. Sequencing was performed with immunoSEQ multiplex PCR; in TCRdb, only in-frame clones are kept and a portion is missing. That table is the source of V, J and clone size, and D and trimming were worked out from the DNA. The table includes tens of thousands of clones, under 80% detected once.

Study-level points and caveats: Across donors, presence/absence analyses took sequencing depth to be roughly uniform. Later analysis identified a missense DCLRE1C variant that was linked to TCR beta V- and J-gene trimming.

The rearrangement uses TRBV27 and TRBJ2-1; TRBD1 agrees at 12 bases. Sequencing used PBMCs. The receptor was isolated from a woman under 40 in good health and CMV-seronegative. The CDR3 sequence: CASSYTGTGGPNEQFF. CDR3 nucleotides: TGTGCCAGCAGTTACACCGGGACAGGGGGCCCCAATGAGCAGTTCTTC.